This T cell receptor (beta chain) was documented in a study of cytomegalovirus exposure and HLA in healthy donors. Worth noting for this clone: Its antigen is not identified.

Germline assignment: CDR1 MNHEY and CDR2 SMNVEV (reference sequence). The CDR3 is 15 residues long. Trimming removed 5 bases at V and 2 bases at J, with 16 bases between. Findings and limits, study-wide: Prior analysis indicated that the majority of TCR beta V segments exhibited productivity approximately 87% or approximately 30% of the time. There were some V segments, including TRBV6-2 and TRBV6-3, excluded as indistinguishable.

Primers for the PCR totalled 60 Vbeta and 13 Jbeta. Per the authors' pipeline: In a later analysis, of around 85 million unique beta chains, 9 million to 11 million appeared in at least two donors. Data came from immunoSEQ multiplex PCR; TCRdb stores just in-frame clones and leaves some out. The DNA gave D and trimming, while V, J and clone size come from that table. The table has roughly 180,000 clones, about four fifths seen once; the top ten hold around 0.24%. This TCR derives from a boy aged 5-17 years in good health and CMV-seronegative. Sequencing was carried out using PBMCs. The rearrangement uses TRBV27 and TRBJ2-7; no clear D gene. CDR3 sequence: CASSPGMFPAYEQYF. For the CDR3, the DNA is TGTGCCAGCAGTCCAGGAATGTTTCCGGCCTACGAGCAGTACTTC.